The clone carrying this TCR beta chain was picked up one time. This specimen comes from a study of blood T cell repertoires in COVID-19. The data were produced by immunoSEQ multiplex PCR, yet TCRdb's version contains in-frame clones alone and is incomplete. The sample has some 240,000 clones, more than 75% seen once. CDR1 and CDR2 (germline): GTSNPN, SVGIG (reference sequence). The V end was cut by 0 bases, the J end by 5 bases, with 22 bases between. This CDR3 has 18 residues. The TCR sequence derives from a human donor in a cohort sampled during active COVID-19. The sample comprised peripheral blood. V and J are TRBV30 and TRBJ1-4; the D is unclear. The chain's CDR3 is CAWSVQLPRIAGNEKLFF. DNA of the CDR3: TGTGCCTGGAGTGTACAGCTCCCCCGAATCGCAGGAAATGAAAAACTGTTTTTT.